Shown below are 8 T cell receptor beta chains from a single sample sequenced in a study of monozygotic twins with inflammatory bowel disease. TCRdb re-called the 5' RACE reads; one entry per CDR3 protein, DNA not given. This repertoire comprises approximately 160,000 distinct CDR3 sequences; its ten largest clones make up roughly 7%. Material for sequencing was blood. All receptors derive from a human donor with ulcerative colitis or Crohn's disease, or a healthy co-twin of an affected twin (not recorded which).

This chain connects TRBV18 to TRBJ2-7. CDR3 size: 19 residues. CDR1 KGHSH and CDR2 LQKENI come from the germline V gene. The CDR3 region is CASSPPGGTLFSSSYEQYF.

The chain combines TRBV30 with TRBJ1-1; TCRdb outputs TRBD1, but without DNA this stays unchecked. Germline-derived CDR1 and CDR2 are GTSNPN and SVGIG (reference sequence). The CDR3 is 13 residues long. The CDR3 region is CAWSVLGQGLAFF. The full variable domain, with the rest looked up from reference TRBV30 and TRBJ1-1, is SQTIHQWPATLVQPVGSPLSLECTVEGTSNPNLYWYRQAAGRGLQLLFYSVGIGQISSEVPQNLSASRPQDRQFILSSKKLLLSDSGFYLCAWSVLGQGLAFFGQGTRLTVV.

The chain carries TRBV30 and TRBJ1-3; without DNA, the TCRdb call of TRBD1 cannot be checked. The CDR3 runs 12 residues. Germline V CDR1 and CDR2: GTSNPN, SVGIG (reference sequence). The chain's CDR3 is CARGTDGNTIYF.

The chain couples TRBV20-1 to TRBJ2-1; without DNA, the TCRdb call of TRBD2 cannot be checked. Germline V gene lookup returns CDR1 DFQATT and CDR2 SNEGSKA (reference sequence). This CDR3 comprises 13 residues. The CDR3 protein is CSAPRAGTNEQFF.

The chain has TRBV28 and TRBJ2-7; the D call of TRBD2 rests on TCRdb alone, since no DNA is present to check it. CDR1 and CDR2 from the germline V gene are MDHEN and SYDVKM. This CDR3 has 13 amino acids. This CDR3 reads CAIQGTLSYEQYF.

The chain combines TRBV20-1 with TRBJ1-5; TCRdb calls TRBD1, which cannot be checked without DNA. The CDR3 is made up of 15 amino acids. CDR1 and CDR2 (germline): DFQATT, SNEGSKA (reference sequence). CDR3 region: CSTKSGTGSFQPQHF.

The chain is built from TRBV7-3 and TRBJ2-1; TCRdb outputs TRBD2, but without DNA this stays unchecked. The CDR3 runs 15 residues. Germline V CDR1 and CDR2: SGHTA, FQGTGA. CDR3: CASSAGFSSYNEQFF.

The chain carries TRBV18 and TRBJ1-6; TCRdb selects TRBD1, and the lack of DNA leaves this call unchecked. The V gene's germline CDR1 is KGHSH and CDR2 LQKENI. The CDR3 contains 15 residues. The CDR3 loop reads CASSPAGGYNSPLHF.